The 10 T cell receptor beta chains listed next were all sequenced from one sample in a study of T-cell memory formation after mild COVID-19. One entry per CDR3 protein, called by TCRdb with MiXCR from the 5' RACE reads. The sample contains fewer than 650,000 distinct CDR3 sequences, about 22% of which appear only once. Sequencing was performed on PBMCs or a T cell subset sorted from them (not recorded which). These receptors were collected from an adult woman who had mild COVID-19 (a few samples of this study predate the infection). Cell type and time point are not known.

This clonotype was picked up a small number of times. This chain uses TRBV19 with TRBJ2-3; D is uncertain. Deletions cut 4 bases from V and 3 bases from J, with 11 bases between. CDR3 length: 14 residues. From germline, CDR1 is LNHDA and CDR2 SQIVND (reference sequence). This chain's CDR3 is CASSSRVQTDTQYF. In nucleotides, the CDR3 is TGTGCCAGTAGTAGCCGTGTCCAGACAGATACGCAGTATTTT.

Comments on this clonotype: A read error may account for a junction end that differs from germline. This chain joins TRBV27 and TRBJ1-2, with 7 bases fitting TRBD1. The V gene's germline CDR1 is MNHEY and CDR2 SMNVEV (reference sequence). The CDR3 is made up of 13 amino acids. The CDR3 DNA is TGCGCCGTGCTGGACAGGAGCTTCTATGGCTACACCTTC. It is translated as CAVLDRSFYGYTF.

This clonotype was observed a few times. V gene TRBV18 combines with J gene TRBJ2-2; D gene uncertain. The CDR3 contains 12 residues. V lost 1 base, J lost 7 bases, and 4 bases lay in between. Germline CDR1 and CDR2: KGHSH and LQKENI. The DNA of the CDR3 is TGTGCCAGCTCACCACTAGACGGGGAGCTGTTTTTT. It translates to CASSPLDGELFF.

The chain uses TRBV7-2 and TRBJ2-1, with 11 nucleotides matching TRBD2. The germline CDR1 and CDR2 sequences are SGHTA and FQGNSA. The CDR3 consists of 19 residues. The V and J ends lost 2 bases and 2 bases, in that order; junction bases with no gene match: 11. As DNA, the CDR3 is TGTGCCAGCAGCTTATGGGTTGCACTAGCGGGAGACACCTACAATGAGCAGTTCTTC. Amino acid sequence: CASSLWVALAGDTYNEQFF.

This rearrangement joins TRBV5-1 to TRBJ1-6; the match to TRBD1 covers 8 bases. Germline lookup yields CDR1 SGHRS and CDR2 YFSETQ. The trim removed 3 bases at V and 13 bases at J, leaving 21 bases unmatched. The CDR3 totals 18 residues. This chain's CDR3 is CASSSEPDDRGRTVPLHF. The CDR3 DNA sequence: TGCGCCAGCAGCTCGGAGCCGGATGACAGGGGTCGTACTGTTCCCCTCCACTTT.

The CDR3 spells CASSSRRVGGNYGYTF. The DNA for the CDR3 is TGTGCCAGCAGCTCCCGGAGAGTAGGGGGGAACTATGGCTACACCTTC. The chain uses TRBV11-2 and TRBJ1-2, with D perhaps TRBD1 (6 bases). The CDR3 runs 16 residues. Germline V CDR1 and CDR2: SGHAT, FQNNGV. Trimming cost V 4 bases and J 2 bases, with 17 bases left between them.

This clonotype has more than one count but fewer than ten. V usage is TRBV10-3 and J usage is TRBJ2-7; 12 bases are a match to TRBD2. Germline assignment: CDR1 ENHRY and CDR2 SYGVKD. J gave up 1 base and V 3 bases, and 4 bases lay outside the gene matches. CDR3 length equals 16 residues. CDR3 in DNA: TGTGCCATCAGTGACAGGACTAGCGGGGTTTCCTACGAGCAGTACTTC. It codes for CAISDRTSGVSYEQYF.

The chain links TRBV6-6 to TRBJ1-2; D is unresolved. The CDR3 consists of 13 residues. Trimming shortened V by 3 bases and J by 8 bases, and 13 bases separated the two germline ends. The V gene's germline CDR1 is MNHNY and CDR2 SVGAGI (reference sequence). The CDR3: CASSYFDGQGYTF. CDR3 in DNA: TGTGCCAGCAGTTATTTCGACGGGCAGGGCTACACCTTC.

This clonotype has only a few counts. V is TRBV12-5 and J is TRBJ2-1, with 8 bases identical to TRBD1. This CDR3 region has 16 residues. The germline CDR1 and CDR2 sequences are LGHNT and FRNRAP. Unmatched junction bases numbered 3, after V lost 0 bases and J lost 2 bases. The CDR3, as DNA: TGTGCTAGTGGTTTGGTAGACAGGGGTCCCTACAATGAGCAGTTCTTC. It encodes CASGLVDRGPYNEQFF. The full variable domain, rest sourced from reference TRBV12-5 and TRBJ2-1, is DARVTQTPRHKVTEMGQEVTMRCQPILGHNTVFWYRQTMMQGLELLAYFRNRAPLDDSGMPKDRFSAEMPDATLATLKIQPSEPRDSAVYFCASGLVDRGPYNEQFFGPGTRLTVL.

Written as DNA, the CDR3 is TGTGCCAGCGTAAAAAGCGGGGCCTCCTACGAGCAGTACTTC. Translation gives CASVKSGASYEQYF. The rearrangement links TRBV27 to TRBJ2-7; the match to TRBD2 covers 7 bases. J gave up 0 bases and V 8 bases, and 7 bases lay outside the gene matches. Germline CDR1 reads MNHEY; CDR2 reads SMNVEV (reference sequence). CDR3 size: 14 residues.